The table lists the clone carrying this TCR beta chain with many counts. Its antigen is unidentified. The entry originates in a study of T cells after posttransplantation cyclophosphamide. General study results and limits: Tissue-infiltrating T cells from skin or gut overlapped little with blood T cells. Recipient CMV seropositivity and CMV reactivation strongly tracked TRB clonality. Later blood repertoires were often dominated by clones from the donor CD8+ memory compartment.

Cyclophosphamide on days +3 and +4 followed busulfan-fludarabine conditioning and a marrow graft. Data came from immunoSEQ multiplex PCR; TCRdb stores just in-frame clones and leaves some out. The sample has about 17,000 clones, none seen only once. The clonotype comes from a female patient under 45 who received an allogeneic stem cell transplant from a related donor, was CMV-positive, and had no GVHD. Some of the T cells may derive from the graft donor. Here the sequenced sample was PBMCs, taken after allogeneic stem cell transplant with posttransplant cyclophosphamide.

Here the CDR3 reads CASLTDTEAFF. The CDR3, as DNA: TGTGCCAGCCTGACAGACACTGAAGCTTTCTTT. The chain has TRBV6-5 and TRBJ1-1; a weak D match, TRBD1 (5 bases). The CDR3 consists of 11 residues. Germline-derived CDR1 and CDR2 are MNHEY and SVGAGI. Trimming removed 8 bases at V and 3 bases at J, with 7 bases between.